A selection of T cell receptor beta chains follows, all from one sample in a study of blood T cell repertoires in COVID-19. Sequenced by immunoSEQ multiplex PCR; TCRdb stores in-frame clones only, minus some. The sample contains some 200,000 clones, roughly four fifths of which appear only once. Material: peripheral blood. These receptors originate from a woman older than 75 with COVID-19, enrolled during active disease. CDR3s include the opening cysteine and the closing phenylalanine or tryptophan. Fields, in order: J gene, V gene, clone size, D gene, CDR3 DNA, CDR3 protein. A D gene is named only where the DNA matches it firmly. Only some rows state a clone size, as once, few, many or a class for expanded clones.

>TRBJ2-3|TRBV5-1|NA|NA
TGCGCCAGCAGCACAGCAGGAAGCACAGATACGCAGTATTTT
CASSTAGSTDTQYF
>TRBJ2-6|TRBV9|few|TRBD1
TGTGCCAGCAGTGACGGGGGGACAGGGTCTGGGGCCAACGTCCTGACTTTC
CASSDGGTGSGANVLTF
>TRBJ1-1|TRBV19|NA|TRBD1
TGTGCCAGTAGTATTGGCTGGACAGGCCTGTTTGAAGCTTTCTTT
CASSIGWTGLFEAFF
>TRBJ2-5|TRBV5-1|NA|NA
TGCGCCAGCAGCTTGGGTGGCGGCGGAGAAGAGACCCAGTACTTC
CASSLGGGGEETQYF
>TRBJ2-1|TRBV5-1|once|TRBD2
TGCGCCAGCGGGCTAGCGGCCTCCTACAATGAGCAGTTCTTC
CASGLAASYNEQFF
>TRBJ2-1|TRBV18|NA|TRBD2
TGTGCCAGCTCACCTGGGGCCGGAGCGGGGGCGCACAATGAGCAGTTCTTC
CASSPGAGAGAHNEQFF
>TRBJ1-1|TRBV18|once|NA
TGTGCCAGTGCATTGTCCCGAGACTTTGAAGCTTTCTTT
CASALSRDFEAFF
>TRBJ2-5|TRBV18|once|NA
TGTGCCAGCTCACCTCTAGCTAGTTTCGTCGTCCAAGAGACCCAGTACTTC
CASSPLASFVVQETQYF
>TRBJ2-3|TRBV27|NA|NA
TGTGCCAGCGCTACCGGTTCTTCTAGCACAGATACGCAGTATTTT
CASATGSSSTDTQYF
>TRBJ1-4|TRBV6-1|NA|NA
TGTGCCAGCAGTGAAGCGGGGGGTACCAAGGATGAAAAACTGTTTTTT
CASSEAGGTKDEKLFF
>TRBJ1-6|TRBV3-1/TRBV3-2|NA|TRBD1
TGTGCCAGCAGCCCTGGGACAGCAAATTCACCCCTCCACTTT
CASSPGTANSPLHF
>TRBJ1-6|TRBV5-4|NA|TRBD1
TGTGCCAGCAGCTTCTGGACAGGCCAGAATTCACCCCTCCACTTT
CASSFWTGQNSPLHF
>TRBJ2-2|TRBV7-3|NA|TRBD2
TGTGCCAGCAGCTCCGGGGGGGCTCACGGGGAGCTGTTTTTT
CASSSGGAHGELFF
>TRBJ2-2|TRBV6-5|NA|NA
TGTGCCAGCACCCCCGTCGGCACCGGGGAGCTGTTTTTT
CASTPVGTGELFF
>TRBJ2-7|TRBV7-3|NA|TRBD1
TGTGCCAGCAGCTTCTCCGGGACAGGGGACGCCAAGTACTTC
CASSFSGTGDAKYF
>TRBJ1-5|TRBV28|few|NA
TGTGCCAGCAGCTTTCATTTGCAGGGTCGTGGTCAGCCCCAGCATTTT
CASSFHLQGRGQPQHF
>TRBJ2-3|TRBV19|NA|TRBD2
TGTGCCACGCGGACTAGCGGTACAGATACGCAGTATTTT
CATRTSGTDTQYF
>TRBJ2-7|TRBV5-1|once|TRBD2
TGCGCCAGCAGCAGACTAGCGGGGGATTCTAACGAGCAGTACTTC
CASSRLAGDSNEQYF
>TRBJ2-5|TRBV9|NA|NA
TGTGCCAGCAGCGTCACCGGGACACAAGAGACCCAGTACTTC
CASSVTGTQETQYF
>TRBJ1-4|TRBV6-1|NA|NA
TGTGCCAGCAGTGAAGCGGGGGGGGGTAATGAAAAACTGTTTTTT
CASSEAGGGNEKLFF
>TRBJ1-3|TRBV3-1/TRBV3-2|NA|NA
TGTGCCAGCAGCCAAGGCACCCCCTATACGTCTGGAAACACCATATATTTT
CASSQGTPYTSGNTIYF
>TRBJ2-7|TRBV5-8|NA|TRBD1
TGTGCCAGCAGCTTGCAGGGGGCGGGATCCTACGAGCAGTACTTC
CASSLQGAGSYEQYF
>TRBJ1-6|TRBV19|NA|TRBD1
TGTGCCAGTAGTCCCGGACAGGGGGTTAATTCACCCCTCCACTTT
CASSPGQGVNSPLHF
>TRBJ2-3|TRBV21-1|NA|NA
TGTGCCAGCAGCACCCCCTATGGTAGCGGGGGCACAGATACGCAGTATTTT
CASSTPYGSGGTDTQYF
>TRBJ1-5|TRBV5-5|NA|NA
TGTGCCAGCAGCTTGGAGCCCCTTTATAGCAATCAGCCCCAGCATTTT
CASSLEPLYSNQPQHF
>TRBJ2-2|TRBV7-3|NA|NA
TGTGCCAGCAGCTTAACACTAGAGGACACCGGGGAGCTGTTTTTT
CASSLTLEDTGELFF
>TRBJ1-4|TRBV20-1|once|TRBD1
TGCAGTGCTAGTGATCTATCCGGGACAGGAGGGGAAAAACTGTTTTTT
CSASDLSGTGGEKLFF
>TRBJ2-2|TRBV5-4|NA|TRBD1
TGTGCCAGCAGCTCGGGACAGGGTTTCACCGGGGAGCTGTTTTTT
CASSSGQGFTGELFF
>TRBJ2-7|TRBV11-2|NA|TRBD1
TGTGCCAGCAGCTTCGTACAGGGGGCCTACGAGCAGTACTTC
CASSFVQGAYEQYF
>TRBJ1-3|TRBV2|once|TRBD1
TGTGCCAGCGCGGGCGGACAGGCCCTCTCTGGAAACACCATATATTTT
CASAGGQALSGNTIYF
>TRBJ2-7|TRBV7-9|NA|TRBD2
TGTGCCAGCAGCTCCCCGCGGGGGGCCCCCTACGAGCAGTACTTC
CASSSPRGAPYEQYF
>TRBJ1-6|TRBV3-1/TRBV3-2|NA|NA
TGTGCCAGCAGCCAAGATGTACGGGGGGTAAATAATTCACCCCTCCACTTT
CASSQDVRGVNNSPLHF
>TRBJ1-2|TRBV5-4|NA|NA
TGTGCCAGCAGCTTCCGGGGGAGGGTACGGTATGGCTACACCTTC
CASSFRGRVRYGYTF
>TRBJ1-2|TRBV6-5|NA|NA
TGTGCCAGCAGTTACTCCGGGGGGGACTATGGCTACACCTTC
CASSYSGGDYGYTF
>TRBJ2-7|TRBV5-4|once|NA
TGTGCCAGCAGCCCCCATCCATCAGGTTCCTCCTACGAGCAGTACTTC
CASSPHPSGSSYEQYF
>TRBJ2-2|TRBV24-1|NA|NA
TGTGCCACCAGTGGGCCTCTGAACACCGGGGAGCTGTTTTTT
CATSGPLNTGELFF